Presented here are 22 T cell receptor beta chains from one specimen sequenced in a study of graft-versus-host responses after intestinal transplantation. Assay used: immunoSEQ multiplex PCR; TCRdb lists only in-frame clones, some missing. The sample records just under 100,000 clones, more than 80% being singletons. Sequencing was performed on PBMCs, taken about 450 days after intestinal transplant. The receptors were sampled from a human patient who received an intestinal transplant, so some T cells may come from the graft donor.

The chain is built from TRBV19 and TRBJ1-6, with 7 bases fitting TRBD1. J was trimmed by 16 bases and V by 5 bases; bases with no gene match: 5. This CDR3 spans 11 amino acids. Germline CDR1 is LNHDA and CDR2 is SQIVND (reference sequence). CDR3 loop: CASSPGQELHF. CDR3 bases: TGTGCCAGTAGTCCCGGACAGGAGCTCCACTTT.

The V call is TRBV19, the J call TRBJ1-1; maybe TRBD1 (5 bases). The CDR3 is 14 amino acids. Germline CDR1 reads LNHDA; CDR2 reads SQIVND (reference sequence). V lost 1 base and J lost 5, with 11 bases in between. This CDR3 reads CASSIAPGGTEAFF. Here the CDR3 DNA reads TGTGCCAGTAGTATAGCGCCGGGGGGGACTGAAGCTTTCTTT.

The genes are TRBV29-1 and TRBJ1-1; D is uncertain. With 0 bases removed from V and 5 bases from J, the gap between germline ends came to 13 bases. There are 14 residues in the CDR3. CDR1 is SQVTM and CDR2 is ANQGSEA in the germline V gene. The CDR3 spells CSVEDVRPGTEAFF. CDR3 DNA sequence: TGCAGCGTTGAAGACGTGCGACCGGGGACTGAAGCTTTCTTT.

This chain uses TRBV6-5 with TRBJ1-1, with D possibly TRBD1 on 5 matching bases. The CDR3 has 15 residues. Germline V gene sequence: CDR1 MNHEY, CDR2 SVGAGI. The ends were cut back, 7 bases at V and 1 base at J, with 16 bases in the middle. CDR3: CASTFLRQTNTEAFF. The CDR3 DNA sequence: TGTGCCAGCACCTTTCTTAGACAGACGAACACTGAAGCTTTCTTT.

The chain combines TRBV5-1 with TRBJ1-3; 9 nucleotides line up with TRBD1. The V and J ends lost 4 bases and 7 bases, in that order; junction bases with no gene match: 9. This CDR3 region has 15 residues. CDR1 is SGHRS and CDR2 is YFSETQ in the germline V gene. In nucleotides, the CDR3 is TGCGCCAGCAGCCAAGGGACAGGGATCTGGAACACCATATATTTT. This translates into CASSQGTGIWNTIYF.

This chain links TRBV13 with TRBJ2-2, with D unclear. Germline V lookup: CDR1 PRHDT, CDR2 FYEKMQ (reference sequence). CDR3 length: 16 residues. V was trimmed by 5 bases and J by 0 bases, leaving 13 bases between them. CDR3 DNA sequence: TGTGCCAGCAGCGACTGGACCGCCACGAACACCGGGGAGCTGTTTTTT. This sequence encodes CASSDWTATNTGELFF. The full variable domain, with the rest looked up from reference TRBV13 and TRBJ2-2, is AAGVIQSPRHLIKEKRETATLKCYPIPRHDTVYWYQQGPGQDPQFLISFYEKMQSDKGSIPDRFSAQQFSDYHSELNMSSLELGDSALYFCASSDWTATNTGELFFGEGSRLTVL.

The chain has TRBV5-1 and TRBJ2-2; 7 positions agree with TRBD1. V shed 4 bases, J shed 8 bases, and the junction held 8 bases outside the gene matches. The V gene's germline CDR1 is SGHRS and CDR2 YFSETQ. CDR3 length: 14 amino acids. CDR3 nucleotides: TGCGCCAGCAGCAGAGGGACAGTTCGGGGGGAGCTGTTTTTT. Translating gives CASSRGTVRGELFF.

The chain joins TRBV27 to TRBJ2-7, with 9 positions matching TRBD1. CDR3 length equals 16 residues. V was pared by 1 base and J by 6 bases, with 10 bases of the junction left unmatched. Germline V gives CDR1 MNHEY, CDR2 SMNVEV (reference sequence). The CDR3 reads CASSLLAPGQGFEQYF. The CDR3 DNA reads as TGTGCCAGCAGTTTATTGGCCCCGGGACAGGGTTTCGAGCAGTACTTC.

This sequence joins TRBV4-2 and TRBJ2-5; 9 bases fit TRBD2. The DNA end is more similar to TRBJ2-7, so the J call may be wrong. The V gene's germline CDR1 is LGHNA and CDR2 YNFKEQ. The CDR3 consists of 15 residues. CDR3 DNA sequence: TGTGCCAGCAGCCTGAATAGCGGGGGAGGCTACGAGCAGTACTTC. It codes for CASSLNSGGGYEQYF.

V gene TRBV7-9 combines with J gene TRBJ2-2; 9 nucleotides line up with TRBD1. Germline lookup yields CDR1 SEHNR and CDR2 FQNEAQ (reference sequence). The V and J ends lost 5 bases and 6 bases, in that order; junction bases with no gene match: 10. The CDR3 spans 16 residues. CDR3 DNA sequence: TGTGCCAGCAGCCGACCTCCGGGACAGGGCTCCGGGGAGCTGTTTTTT. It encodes CASSRPPGQGSGELFF. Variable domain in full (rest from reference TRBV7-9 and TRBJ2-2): DTGVSQNPRHKITKRGQNVTFRCDPISEHNRLYWYRQTLGQGPEFLTYFQNEAQLEKSRLLSDRFSAERPKGSFSTLEIQRTEQGDSAMYLCASSRPPGQGSGELFFGEGSRLTVL.

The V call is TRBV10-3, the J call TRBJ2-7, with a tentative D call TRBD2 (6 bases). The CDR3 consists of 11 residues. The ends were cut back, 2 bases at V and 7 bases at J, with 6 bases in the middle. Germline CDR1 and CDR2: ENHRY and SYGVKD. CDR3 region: CAISEGGEQYF. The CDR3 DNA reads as TGTGCCATCAGTGAGGGGGGGGAGCAGTACTTC.

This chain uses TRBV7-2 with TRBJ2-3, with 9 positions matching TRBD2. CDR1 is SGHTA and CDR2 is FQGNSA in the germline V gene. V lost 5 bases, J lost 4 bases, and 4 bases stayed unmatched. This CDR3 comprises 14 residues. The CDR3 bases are TGTGCCAGCAGCAAACTAGCGGGCGCAGATACGCAGTATTTT. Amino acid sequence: CASSKLAGADTQYF. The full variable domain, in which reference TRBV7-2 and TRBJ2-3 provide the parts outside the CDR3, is GAGVSQSPSNKVTEKGKDVELRCDPISGHTALYWYRQSLGQGLEFLIYFQGNSAPDKSGLPSDRFSAERTGGSVSTLTIQRTQQEDSAVYLCASSKLAGADTQYFGPGTRLTVL.

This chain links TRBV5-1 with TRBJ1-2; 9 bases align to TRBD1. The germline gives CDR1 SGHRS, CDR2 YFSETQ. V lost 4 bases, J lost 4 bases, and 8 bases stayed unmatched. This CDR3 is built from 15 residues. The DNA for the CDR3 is TGCGCCAGCAGCAATACCGGGACAGGGAGCTATGGCTACACCTTC. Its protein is CASSNTGTGSYGYTF.

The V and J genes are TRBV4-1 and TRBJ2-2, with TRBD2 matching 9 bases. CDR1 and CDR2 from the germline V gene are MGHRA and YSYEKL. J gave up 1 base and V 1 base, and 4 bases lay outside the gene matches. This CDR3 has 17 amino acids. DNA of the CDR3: TGCGCCAGCAGCCAAGTATATAGCGGGGGGAACACCGGGGAGCTGTTTTTT. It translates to CASSQVYSGGNTGELFF.

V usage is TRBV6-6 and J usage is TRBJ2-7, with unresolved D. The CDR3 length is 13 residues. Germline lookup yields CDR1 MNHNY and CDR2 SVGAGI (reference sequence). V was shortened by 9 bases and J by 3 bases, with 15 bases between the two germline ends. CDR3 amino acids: CASHLGPRYEQYF. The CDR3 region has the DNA TGTGCCAGTCACCTGGGCCCCCGCTACGAGCAGTACTTC.

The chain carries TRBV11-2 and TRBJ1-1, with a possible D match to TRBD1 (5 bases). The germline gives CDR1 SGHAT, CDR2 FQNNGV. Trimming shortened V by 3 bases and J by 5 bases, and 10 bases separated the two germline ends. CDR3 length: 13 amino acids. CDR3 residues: CASSLGVGTEAFF. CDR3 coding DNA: TGTGCCAGCAGCTTGGGGGTAGGGACTGAAGCTTTCTTT.

CDR3 bases: TGTGCCAGCAGCTTAGTGGACAGGGGGAATTCACCCCTCCACTTT. This codes for CASSLVDRGNSPLHF. The gene calls are TRBV7-9 and TRBJ1-6, with 10 bases fitting TRBD1. V shed 1 base, J shed 7 bases, and the junction held 1 base outside the gene matches. Germline V CDR1 and CDR2: SEHNR, FQNEAQ (reference sequence). The CDR3 has 15 amino acids.

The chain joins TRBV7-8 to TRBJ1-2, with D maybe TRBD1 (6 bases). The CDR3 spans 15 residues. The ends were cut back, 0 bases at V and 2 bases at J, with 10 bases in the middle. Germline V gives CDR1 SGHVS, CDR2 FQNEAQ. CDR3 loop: CASSLAAGANYGYTF. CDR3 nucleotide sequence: TGTGCCAGCAGCTTAGCGGCAGGGGCCAACTATGGCTACACCTTC. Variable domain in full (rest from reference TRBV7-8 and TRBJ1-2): GAGVSQSPRYKVAKRGQDVALRCDPISGHVSLFWYQQALGQGPEFLTYFQNEAQLDKSGLPSDRFFAERPEGSVSTLKIQRTQQEDSAVYLCASSLAAGANYGYTFGSGTRLTVV.

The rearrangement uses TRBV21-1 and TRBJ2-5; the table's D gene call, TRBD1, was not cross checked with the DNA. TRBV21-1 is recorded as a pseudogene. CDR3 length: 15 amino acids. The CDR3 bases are TGTGCCAGCAGCAAGAGGGACAGGACACAAGAGACCCAGTACTTC. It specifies CASSKRDRTQETQYF.

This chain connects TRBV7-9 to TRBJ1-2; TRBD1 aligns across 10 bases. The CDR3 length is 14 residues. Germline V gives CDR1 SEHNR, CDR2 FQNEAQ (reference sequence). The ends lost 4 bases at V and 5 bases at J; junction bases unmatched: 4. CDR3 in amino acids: CASSSTGGTYGYTF. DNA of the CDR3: TGTGCCAGCAGCTCGACAGGGGGCACGTATGGCTACACCTTC.

As DNA, the CDR3 is TGTGCCAGCTCACCCTCCGGGTTGACACCCCTCCACTTT. Protein sequence: CASSPSGLTPLHF. The J gene is TRBJ1-6, the V gene TRBV18; D call uncertain. The CDR3 has 13 amino acids. CDR1 KGHSH and CDR2 LQKENI come from the germline V gene. Trimming removed 3 bases at V and 11 bases at J, with 11 bases between.

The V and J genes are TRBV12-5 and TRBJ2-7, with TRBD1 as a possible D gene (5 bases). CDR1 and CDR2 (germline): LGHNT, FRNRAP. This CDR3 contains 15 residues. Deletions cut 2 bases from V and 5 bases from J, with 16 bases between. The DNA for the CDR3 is TGTGCTAGTGGTTTGTCCCAGGGCCCTCGGGACGAGCAGTACTTC. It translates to CASGLSQGPRDEQYF.